The T cell receptor (beta chain) under discussion was sequenced for a study of T-cell reconstitution after alpha-beta-depleted transplantation in children. V lost 3 bases and J 2 bases, leaving 16 bases between the germline ends. The CDR3 sequence is 16 residues long. TCRbeta library construction was performed incorporating unique molecular identifiers. TCRdb reprocessed the PCR reads via MiXCR and lists one record per CDR3 protein. The repertoire holds around 530,000 distinct CDR3 sequences, with about 30% as singletons. The sequence derives from a human donor who donated a stem cell graft to a child with aplastic anemia. This sequence joins TRBV12-3 or TRBV12-4 and TRBJ1-2; D perhaps matches TRBD1 (5 bases). Here the sequenced sample was PBMCs from the stem cell graft donor, taken from the stem cell graft. The chain's CDR3 is CASSFTGAVQNYGYTF. CDR3 nucleotide sequence: TGTGCCAGCAGTTTCACAGGAGCAGTACAGAACTATGGCTACACCTTC.